The 9 T cell receptor beta chains below all came from one sample that was sequenced in a study of T cell responses to AZD1222 COVID-19 vaccine. Profiled with immunoSEQ multiplex PCR; TCRdb holds only in-frame clones, not every one. The table includes 55,000 to 85,000 clones, about 83% detected once. Specimen: peripheral blood, collected on day 0 of AZD1222 vaccination. The receptor source for this set is an adult in good health.

V is TRBV3-1 (or the pseudogene TRBV3-2) and J is TRBJ1-2, with D possibly TRBD1 on 5 matching bases. CDR3 length equals 14 residues. Germline V gene lookup returns CDR1 LGHDT and CDR2 YNNKEL (reference sequence). Trimming cost V 0 bases and J 7 bases, with 12 bases left between them. The CDR3 region is CASSQELEGRGYTF. The CDR3 bases are TGTGCCAGCAGCCAAGAGTTAGAGGGACGTGGCTACACCTTC.

The rearrangement joins TRBV7-8 to TRBJ1-1, with D tentatively TRBD1 (5 bases). The CDR3 has 15 residues. The ends were cut back, 2 bases at V and 5 bases at J, with 15 bases in the middle. CDR1 and CDR2 (germline): SGHVS, FQNEAQ. The DNA for the CDR3 is TGTGCCAGCAGCTTATGGGGGAAATCGGGGACTGAAGCTTTCTTT. This sequence encodes CASSLWGKSGTEAFF.

This rearrangement joins TRBV24-1 to TRBJ2-7; D gene ambiguous. V dropped 4 bases and J dropped 2 bases, with 11 bases sitting between them. Per the germline V gene, CDR1 is KGHDR and CDR2 is SFDVKD. The CDR3 runs 14 residues. In nucleotides, the CDR3 is TGTGCCACCAGTGACCCGACACCTACCTACGAGCAGTACTTC. This gives the protein CATSDPTPTYEQYF.

This clone was seen a handful of times. V is TRBV9 and J is TRBJ1-1; D not certain. With 4 bases removed from V and 1 base from J, the gap between germline ends came to 8 bases. The germline V gene encodes CDR1 SGDLS and CDR2 YYNGEE. This CDR3 region has 13 residues. The CDR3 sequence is CASSLNRNTEAFF. CDR3 bases: TGTGCCAGCAGCCTTAACAGGAACACTGAAGCTTTCTTT.

This clone is a singleton in its sample. CDR3 nucleotides: TGTGCCAGCAGCGCCACAGGGGGGGACACTGAAGCTTTCTTT. It specifies CASSATGGDTEAFF. V is TRBV7-9 and J is TRBJ1-1, with TRBD1 matching over 8 bases. Germline trimming cut 5 bases from V and 3 bases from J; bases unmatched to any gene: 5. This CDR3 spans 14 amino acids. CDR1 SEHNR and CDR2 FQNEAQ come from the germline V gene (reference sequence). The whole variable domain, remainder taken from reference TRBV7-9 and TRBJ1-1, is DTGVSQNPRHKITKRGQNVTFRCDPISEHNRLYWYRQTLGQGPEFLTYFQNEAQLEKSRLLSDRFSAERPKGSFSTLEIQRTEQGDSAMYLCASSATGGDTEAFFGQGTRLTVV.

A few counts support this clone. J is TRBJ1-1 and V is TRBV5-1, with D possibly being TRBD1 (6 bases). Germline CDR1 reads SGHRS; CDR2 reads YFSETQ. The V gene lost 4 bases and the J gene lost 0 bases, with 16 bases spanning the gap. CDR3 length: 16 amino acids. The CDR3 is CASSTNPRGVNTEAFF. DNA of the CDR3: TGCGCCAGCAGCACAAACCCCAGGGGAGTGAACACTGAAGCTTTCTTT.

The J gene is TRBJ2-3, the V gene TRBV5-1, with a weak D call TRBD1 (6 bases). The CDR3 runs 18 residues. V lost 1 base and J lost 0, with 18 bases in between. Germline assignment: CDR1 SGHRS and CDR2 YFSETQ. CDR3 sequence: CASSLMPPGGSSTDTQYF. The DNA of the CDR3 is TGCGCCAGCAGCTTGATGCCCCCTGGGGGCTCTAGCACAGATACGCAGTATTTT.

A few counts support this clone. The J gene is TRBJ2-3, the V gene TRBV24-1, with 8 bases that match TRBD1. The ends lost 7 bases at V and 1 base at J; junction bases unmatched: 6. The germline V gene has CDR1 KGHDR and CDR2 SFDVKD. The length of the CDR3 is 15 residues. The CDR3 DNA follows: TGTGCCACCAGGCAGACAGGGGACCGCACAGATACGCAGTATTTT. Its translation is CATRQTGDRTDTQYF.

The chain joins TRBV7-3 to TRBJ1-3; 8 bases match TRBD1. CDR1 and CDR2 (germline): SGHTA, FQGTGA. V gave up 8 bases and J gave up 4 bases; unmatched junction bases: 4. The CDR3 spans 13 residues. CDR3 region: CASGQGPGNTIYF. The CDR3 bases are TGTGCCAGCGGACAGGGTCCCGGAAACACCATATATTTT.